Below are 3 T cell receptor beta chains sequenced from a single sample in a study of blood T cell repertoires in COVID-19. The table came from immunoSEQ multiplex PCR; TCRdb's copy has only in-frame clones and leaves some out. The table has 100,000 to 150,000 clones, 75% to 85% seen once; the top ten hold approximately 3.9%. The sequencing sample was made of peripheral blood. These receptors were taken from a woman in her forties or fifties with acute or convalescent COVID-19.

CDR3 sequence reads: CASRGGGGASGYTF. DNA for the CDR3: TGTGCCAGCAGAGGTGGAGGGGGCGCCTCTGGCTACACCTTC. The chain links TRBV2 to TRBJ1-2; TRBD1 aligns across 7 bases. J was trimmed by 7 bases and V by 6 bases; bases with no gene match: 11. From germline, CDR1 is SNHLY and CDR2 FYNNEI. The CDR3 extends over 14 amino acids.

The chain couples TRBV5-5 to TRBJ1-2, with TRBD1 as a possible D gene (5 bases). Germline V CDR1 and CDR2: SGHKS, YYEKEE (reference sequence). CDR3 length: 15 amino acids. Trimming removed 4 bases from V and 4 bases from J, with 17 bases in between. Here the CDR3 DNA reads TGTGCCAGCAGCCTACGGACATTCACCCTCTATGGCTACACCTTC. Protein product: CASSLRTFTLYGYTF.

The chain couples TRBV7-2 to TRBJ2-5; 8 nucleotides line up with TRBD2. V shed 0 bases and J 1 base; nucleotides not matched to a gene: 4. Germline CDR1 is SGHTA and CDR2 is FQGNSA. The CDR3 totals 16 residues. The CDR3, as DNA: TGTGCCAGCAGCTTAGCTCCGGGAGGGGGCCAAGAGACCCAGTACTTC. It is translated as CASSLAPGGGQETQYF.